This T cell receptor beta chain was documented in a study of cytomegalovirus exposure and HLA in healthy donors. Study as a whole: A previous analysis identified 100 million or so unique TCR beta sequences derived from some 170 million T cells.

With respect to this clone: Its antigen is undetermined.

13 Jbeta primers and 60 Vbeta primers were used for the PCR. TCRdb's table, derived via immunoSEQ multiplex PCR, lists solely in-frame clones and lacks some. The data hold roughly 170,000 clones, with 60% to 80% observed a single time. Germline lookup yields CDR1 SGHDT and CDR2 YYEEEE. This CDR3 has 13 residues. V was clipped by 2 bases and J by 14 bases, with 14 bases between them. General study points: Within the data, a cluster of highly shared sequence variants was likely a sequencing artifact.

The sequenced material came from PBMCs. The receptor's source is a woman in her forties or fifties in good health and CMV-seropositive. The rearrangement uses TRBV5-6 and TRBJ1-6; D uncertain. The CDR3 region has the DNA TGTGCCAGCAGCTTTACAGAGGGTCAAGCCCTCCACTTT. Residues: CASSFTEGQALHF.